This T cell receptor (beta chain) is drawn from a study of response to subunit inactivated influenza vaccine. Study-wide findings and caveats: The study's authors posited that every seasonal influenza vaccination enlists few new T cells.

This clonotype turned up a few times. Its antigen is unidentified. MiXCR, run by TCRdb on the RT-PCR reads, gives a single entry per CDR3 protein. The data show about 700,000 distinct CDR3 sequences, around 13% seen once. Germline V gene data show CDR1 as MDHEN and CDR2 as SYDVKM. Trimming removed 5 bases from V and 9 bases from J; junction bases left unmatched: 9. CDR3 size: 14 residues. The receptor was derived from a man between 50 and 59 years old who received an inactivated influenza vaccine. This chain links TRBV28 with TRBJ2-1; 8 nucleotides align to TRBD2. The sample consisted of PBMCs from blood, taken 14 days before vaccination. DNA of the CDR3: TGTGCCAGCAGTCTTCTCGGGGGGGCCAGTGAGCAGTTCTTC. Protein: CASSLLGGASEQFF.